Below are 5 T cell receptor beta chains sequenced from a single sample in a study of CD8+CD57+ T cells in acquired aplastic anemia. Genomic DNA constituted the template upon which TCR beta VDJ and CDR3 profiling was performed. TCRdb reprocessed the reads via MiXCR and lists one record per CDR3 protein. This sample has approximately 190,000 distinct CDR3 sequences; about three fifths occur once, and the top ten carry under 60%. Material for sequencing was sorted CD4+, CD8+, or CD8+CD57+ T cells (not recorded which) from PBMCs. These receptors all come from a human donor with severe aplastic anemia or a healthy control (not recorded which).

The sample holds one count of this clonotype. This sequence joins TRBV5-1 and TRBJ1-4, with a tentative D call TRBD1 (6 bases). Trimming left V 4 bases short and J 0 bases short, with 13 bases between. Per the germline V gene, CDR1 is SGHRS and CDR2 is YFSETQ. The CDR3 has 16 amino acids. CDR3 coding DNA: TGCGCCAGCAGCCAGTCGGGGGGCGCAACTAATGAAAAACTGTTTTTT. It encodes CASSQSGGATNEKLFF.

Notes on this clonotype: A much larger clone differs by one base, so this may be a read error. V gene TRBV6-1 combines with J gene TRBJ2-3; 9 bases line up with TRBD1. There are 16 residues in the CDR3. V was pared by 8 bases and J by 11 bases, with 20 bases of the junction left unmatched. Germline CDR1 is MNHNS and CDR2 is SASEGT. The CDR3 loop reads CASGQGGTGLSNEQYF. CDR3 DNA sequence: TGTGCCAGCGGCCAGGGGGGGACAGGGTTGAGCAATGAGCAGTATTTT.

The chain links TRBV2 to TRBJ1-5; D is ambiguous. Trimming took off 7 bases at V and 8 bases at J, with 15 bases between the two ends. This CDR3 has 13 amino acids. Germline CDR1 reads SNHLY; CDR2 reads FYNNEI. The CDR3 DNA sequence: TGTGCCAGCACCCCTCAGGTAACGGAGCCCCAGCATTTT. The encoded protein is CASTPQVTEPQHF.

The gene calls are TRBV4-1 and TRBJ1-2; no clear D gene. Trimming removed 4 bases at V and 4 bases at J, with 13 bases between. Germline CDR1 MGHRA, CDR2 YSYEKL. This CDR3 is 14 amino acids long. CDR3 loop: CASSPSRGAYGYTF. The CDR3 nucleotides are TGCGCCAGCAGCCCCTCACGAGGCGCCTATGGCTACACCTTC.

CDR3 nucleotides: TGTGCCAGCGAGGGGAACACTGAAGCTTTCTTT. Amino acids: CASEGNTEAFF. This chain connects TRBV6-1 to TRBJ1-1, with D unclear. V gave up 8 bases and J gave up 1 base, with 5 bases separating them. Germline CDR1 MNHNS, CDR2 SASEGT. The CDR3 has 11 residues.